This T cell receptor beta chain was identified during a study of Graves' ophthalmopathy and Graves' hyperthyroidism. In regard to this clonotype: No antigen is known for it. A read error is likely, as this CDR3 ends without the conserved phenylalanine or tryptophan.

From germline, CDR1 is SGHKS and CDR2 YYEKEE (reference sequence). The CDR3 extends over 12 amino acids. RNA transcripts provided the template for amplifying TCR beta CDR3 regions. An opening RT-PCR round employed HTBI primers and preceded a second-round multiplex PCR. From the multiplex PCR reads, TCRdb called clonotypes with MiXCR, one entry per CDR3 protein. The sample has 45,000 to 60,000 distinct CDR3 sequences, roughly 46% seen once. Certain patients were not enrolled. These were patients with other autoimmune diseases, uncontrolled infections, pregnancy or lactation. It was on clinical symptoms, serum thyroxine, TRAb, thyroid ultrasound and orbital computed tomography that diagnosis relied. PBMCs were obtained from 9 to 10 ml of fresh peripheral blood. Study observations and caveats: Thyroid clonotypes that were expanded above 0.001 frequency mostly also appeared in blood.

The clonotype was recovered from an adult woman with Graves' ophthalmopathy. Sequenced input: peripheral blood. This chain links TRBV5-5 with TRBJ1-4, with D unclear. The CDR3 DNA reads TGTGCCAGCGGCTTGACCGGTGAGAAACTGTTTTAT. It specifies CASGLTGEKLFY.